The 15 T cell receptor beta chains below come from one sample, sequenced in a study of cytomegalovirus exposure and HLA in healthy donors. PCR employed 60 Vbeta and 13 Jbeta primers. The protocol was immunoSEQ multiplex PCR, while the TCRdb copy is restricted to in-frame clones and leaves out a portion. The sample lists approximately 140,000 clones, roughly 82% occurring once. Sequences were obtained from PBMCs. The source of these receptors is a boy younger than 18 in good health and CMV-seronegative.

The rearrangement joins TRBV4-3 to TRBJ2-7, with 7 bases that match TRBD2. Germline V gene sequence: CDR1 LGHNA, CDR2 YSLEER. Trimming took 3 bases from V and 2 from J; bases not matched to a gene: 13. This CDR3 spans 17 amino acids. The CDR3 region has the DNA TGCGCCAGCAGCCAGAGGCGTGCGGGAGCAGGTACCTACGAGCAGTACTTC. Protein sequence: CASSQRRAGAGTYEQYF.

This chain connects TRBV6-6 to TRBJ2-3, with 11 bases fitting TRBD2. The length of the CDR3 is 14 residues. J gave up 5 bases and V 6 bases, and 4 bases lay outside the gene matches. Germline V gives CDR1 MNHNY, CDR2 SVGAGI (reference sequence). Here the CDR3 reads CASSRGLAGDTQYF. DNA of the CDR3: TGTGCCAGCAGCCGAGGACTAGCGGGAGATACGCAGTATTTT.

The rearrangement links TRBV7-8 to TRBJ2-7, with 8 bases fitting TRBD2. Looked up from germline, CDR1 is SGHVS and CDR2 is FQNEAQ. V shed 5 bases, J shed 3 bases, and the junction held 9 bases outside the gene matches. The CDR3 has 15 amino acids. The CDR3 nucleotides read TGTGCCAGCAGCCCCGAGGCTAGCGGGCACTACGAGCAGTACTTC. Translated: CASSPEASGHYEQYF.

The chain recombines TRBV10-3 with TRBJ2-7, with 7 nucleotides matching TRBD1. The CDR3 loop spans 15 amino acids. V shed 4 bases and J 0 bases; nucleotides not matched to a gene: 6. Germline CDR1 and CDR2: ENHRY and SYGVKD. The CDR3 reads CAISVGTALSYEQYF. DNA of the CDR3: TGTGCCATCAGTGTAGGGACAGCGCTCTCCTACGAGCAGTACTTC.

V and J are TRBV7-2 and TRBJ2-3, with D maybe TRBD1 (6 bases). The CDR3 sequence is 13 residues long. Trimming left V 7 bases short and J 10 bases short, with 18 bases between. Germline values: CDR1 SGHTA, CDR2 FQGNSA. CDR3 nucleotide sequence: TGTGCCAGCACCGCAGGGGATCTCCGCCCGCAGTATTTT. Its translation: CASTAGDLRPQYF. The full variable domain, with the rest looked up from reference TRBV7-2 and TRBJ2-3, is GAGVSQSPSNKVTEKGKDVELRCDPISGHTALYWYRQSLGQGLEFLIYFQGNSAPDKSGLPSDRFSAERTGGSVSTLTIQRTQQEDSAVYLCASTAGDLRPQYFGPGTRLTVL.

The CDR3 sequence: CATRTTGNTEAFF. CDR3 sequence (DNA): TGTGCCACCAGGACGACAGGGAACACTGAAGCTTTCTTT. This chain links TRBV6-1 with TRBJ1-1; D perhaps matches TRBD1 (6 bases). CDR3 length equals 13 residues. The V gene lost 10 bases and the J gene lost 1 base, with 13 bases spanning the gap. Germline V gene data show CDR1 as MNHNS and CDR2 as SASEGT.

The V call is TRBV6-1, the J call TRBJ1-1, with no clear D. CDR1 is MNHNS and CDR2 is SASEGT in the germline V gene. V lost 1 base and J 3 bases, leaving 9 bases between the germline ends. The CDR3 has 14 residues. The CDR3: CASSEGRRDTEAFF. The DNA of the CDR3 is TGTGCCAGCAGTGAAGGGAGGCGAGACACTGAAGCTTTCTTT.

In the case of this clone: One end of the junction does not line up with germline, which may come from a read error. In DNA form, the CDR3 reads TGCAGCGTCGAAGAAGCGGGAGGGGCAGAGCAGTACTTC. Its translation is CSVEEAGGAEQYF. The genes are TRBV29-1 and TRBJ2-7; 10 nucleotides align to TRBD2. The germline gives CDR1 SQVTM, CDR2 ANQGSEA. There are 13 residues in the CDR3.

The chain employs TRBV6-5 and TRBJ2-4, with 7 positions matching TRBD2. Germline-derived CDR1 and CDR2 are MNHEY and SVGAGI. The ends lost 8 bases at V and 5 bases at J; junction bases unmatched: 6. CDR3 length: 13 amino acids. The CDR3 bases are TGTGCCAGCTCTTTGGCGGGGGAAAACATTCAGTACTTC. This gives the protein CASSLAGENIQYF.

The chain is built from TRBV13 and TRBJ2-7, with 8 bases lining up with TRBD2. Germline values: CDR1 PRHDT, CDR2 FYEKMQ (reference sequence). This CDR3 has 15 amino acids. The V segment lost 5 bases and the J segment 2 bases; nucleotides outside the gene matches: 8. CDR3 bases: TGTGCCAGCAGCCCATGGACTAGCAGTACCTACGAGCAGTACTTC. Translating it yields CASSPWTSSTYEQYF.

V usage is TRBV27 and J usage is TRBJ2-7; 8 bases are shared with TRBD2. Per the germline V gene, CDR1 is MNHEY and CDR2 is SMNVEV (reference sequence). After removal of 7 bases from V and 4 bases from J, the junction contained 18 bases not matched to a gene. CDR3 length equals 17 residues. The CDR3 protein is CASTKPGGSGTFYEQYF. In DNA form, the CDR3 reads TGTGCCAGCACGAAGCCTGGGGGTAGCGGGACCTTTTACGAGCAGTACTTC.

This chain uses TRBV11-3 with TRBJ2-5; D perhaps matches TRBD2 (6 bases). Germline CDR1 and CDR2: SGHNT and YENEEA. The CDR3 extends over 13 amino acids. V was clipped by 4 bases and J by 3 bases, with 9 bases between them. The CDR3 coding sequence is TGTGCCAGCAGCTCGGGACTGAAAGAGACCCAGTACTTC. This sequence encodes CASSSGLKETQYF.

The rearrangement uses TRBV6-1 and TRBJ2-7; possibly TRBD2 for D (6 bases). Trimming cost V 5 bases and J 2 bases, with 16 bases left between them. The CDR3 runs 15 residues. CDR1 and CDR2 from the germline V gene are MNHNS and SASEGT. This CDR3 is CASSLRDGATYEQYF. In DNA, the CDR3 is TGTGCCAGCAGTTTGCGGGACGGAGCCACCTACGAGCAGTACTTC.

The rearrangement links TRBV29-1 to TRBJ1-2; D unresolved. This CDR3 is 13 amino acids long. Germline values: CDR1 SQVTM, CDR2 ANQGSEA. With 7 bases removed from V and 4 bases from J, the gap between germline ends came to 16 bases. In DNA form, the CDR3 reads TGCAGCGCCCGATCGAGGGTGGGCTATGGCTACACCTTC. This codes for CSARSRVGYGYTF.

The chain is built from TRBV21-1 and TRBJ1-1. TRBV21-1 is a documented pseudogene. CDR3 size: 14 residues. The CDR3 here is CASGQDYSNTEAFF. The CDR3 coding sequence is TGTGCCAGCGGGCAGGACTATTCGAACACTGAAGCTTTCTTT.